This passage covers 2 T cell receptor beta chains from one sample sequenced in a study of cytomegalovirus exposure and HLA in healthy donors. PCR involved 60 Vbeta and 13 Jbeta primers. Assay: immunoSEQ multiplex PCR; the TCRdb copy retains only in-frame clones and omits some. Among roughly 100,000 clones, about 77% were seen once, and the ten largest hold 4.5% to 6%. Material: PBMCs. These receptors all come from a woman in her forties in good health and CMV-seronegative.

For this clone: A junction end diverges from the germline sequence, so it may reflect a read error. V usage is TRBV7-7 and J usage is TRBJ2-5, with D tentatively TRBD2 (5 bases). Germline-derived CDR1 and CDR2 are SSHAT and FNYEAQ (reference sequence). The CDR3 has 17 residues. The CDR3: CASSLSLTRTQKETQYF. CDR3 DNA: TGTGCTAGCAGCTTATCCTTAACGCGGACTCAGAAAGAGACCCAGTACTTC.

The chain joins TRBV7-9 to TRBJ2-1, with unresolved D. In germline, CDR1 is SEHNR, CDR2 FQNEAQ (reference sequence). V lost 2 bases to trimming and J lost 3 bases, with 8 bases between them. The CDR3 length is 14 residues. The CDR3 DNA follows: TGTGCCAGCAGCTTAAATAACTACTACAATGAGCAGTTCTTC. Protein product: CASSLNNYYNEQFF.